Shown below are 24 T cell receptor beta chains from a single sample sequenced in a study of human T cells and chemical hapten exposure. Time point here: patch test 2, 6 weeks after DPC sensitization. Treatment reported: therapeutic diphenylcyclopropenone sensitization with weekly scalp DPC. TCRdb re-analysed the RACE reads in MiXCR, keeping a single row per CDR3 protein. The sample consists of tens of thousands of distinct CDR3 sequences, 8.5% to 9% of them appearing once. The sample in question was whole blood, obtained in connection with sensitization to the hapten diphenylcyclopropenone (DPC). The source of these receptors is a woman aged 50 to 65 with alopecia areata. Some clones in this sample may be carry-over from other donors' samples.

This clonotype has ten or more counts. The chain employs TRBV10-2 and TRBJ2-4; D unclear. The CDR3 loop spans 16 amino acids. CDR1 is WSHSY and CDR2 is SAAADI in the germline V gene. The V end lost 4 bases, the J end lost 6 bases, and 19 bases lay between the germline ends. CDR3 DNA: TGCGCCAGCAGTGGGTGGGGTCAGGATCGTGGAAACATTCAGTACTTC. Its protein is CASSGWGQDRGNIQYF.

There are a few counts of this clonotype. The rearrangement uses TRBV5-1 and TRBJ2-7; 10 bases agree with TRBD2. After removal of 4 bases from V and 4 bases from J, the junction contained 8 bases not matched to a gene. CDR3 size: 15 residues. The germline V gene encodes CDR1 SGHRS and CDR2 YFSETQ. CDR3 nucleotide sequence: TGCGCCAGCAGCCCAGCGGGGGGACTAGCGTACGAGCAGTACTTC. Its protein product is CASSPAGGLAYEQYF.

This clonotype showed up just a few times. The V call is TRBV6-5, the J call TRBJ2-3; maybe TRBD2 (6 bases). V shed 2 bases and J shed 0 bases, with 6 bases lying between them. Germline V lookup: CDR1 MNHEY, CDR2 SVGAGI. This CDR3 contains 14 residues. The CDR3 coding sequence is TGTGCCAGCAGTTACGCGGGGAGCACAGATACGCAGTATTTT. It codes for CASSYAGSTDTQYF.

This clonotype has a count of ten or more. The chain has TRBV3-1 and TRBJ1-4; tentatively, D is TRBD1 (5 bases). This CDR3 region has 16 residues. Deletions cut 1 base from V and 8 bases from J, with 17 bases between. Looked up from germline, CDR1 is LGHDT and CDR2 is YNNKEL (reference sequence). The CDR3 sequence is CASSQVFTGAGEKLFF. The CDR3 DNA reads as TGTGCCAGCAGCCAAGTCTTCACAGGAGCTGGCGAAAAACTGTTTTTT.

Ten or more counts support this clonotype. This sequence joins TRBV29-1 and TRBJ2-1; 10 bases match TRBD2. CDR3 length: 15 residues. Germline V gives CDR1 SQVTM, CDR2 ANQGSEA. Trimming at V came to 3 bases and at J to 4 bases, leaving 6 bases not matched to a gene. The CDR3 protein is CSVEASGGPYNEQFF. The CDR3 coding sequence is TGCAGCGTTGAGGCTAGCGGGGGCCCGTACAATGAGCAGTTCTTC.

The chain has TRBV14 and TRBJ1-1; D is unresolved. The CDR3 totals 14 residues. Germline values: CDR1 SGHDN, CDR2 FVKESK. Trimming took 0 bases from V and 5 from J, leaving 10 bases between them. The CDR3 sequence: CASSQEEGRTEAFF. In DNA form, the CDR3 reads TGTGCCAGCAGCCAAGAGGAGGGTAGGACTGAAGCTTTCTTT.

CDR3 in DNA: TGCAGTGCTAGAGGCCGAAGGGAGCCCCAGCATTTT. Translated, it gives CSARGRREPQHF. The V call is TRBV20-1, the J call TRBJ1-5, with D unresolved. Trimming removed 1 base at V and 8 bases at J, with 9 bases between. Germline CDR1 DFQATT, CDR2 SNEGSKA (reference sequence). This CDR3 region has 12 residues.

This clonotype turned up a few times. This chain connects TRBV12-3 or TRBV12-4 to TRBJ1-6; 10 nucleotides agree with TRBD1. This CDR3 has 14 amino acids. V shed 6 bases, J shed 7 bases, and the junction held 3 bases outside the gene matches. CDR3 in DNA: TGTGCCAGCAGGGGGACAGGGGAAAATTCACCCCTCCACTTT. As protein: CASRGTGENSPLHF.

The table lists this clonotype with a few counts. This CDR3 reads CASSLGGQATF. The CDR3 bases are TGTGCCAGCAGCCTAGGGGGACAGGCCACCTTC. The rearrangement joins TRBV5-6 to TRBJ1-2; 8 bases line up with TRBD1. There are 11 residues in the CDR3. Looked up from germline, CDR1 is SGHDT and CDR2 is YYEEEE. The ends lost 4 bases at V and 13 bases at J; junction bases unmatched: 6.

This clonotype was seen ten or more times. J is TRBJ1-1 and V is TRBV27; 7 bases map to TRBD1. V shed 8 bases, J shed 1 base, and the junction held 19 bases outside the gene matches. The CDR3 contains 18 residues. Germline V gives CDR1 MNHEY, CDR2 SMNVEV (reference sequence). The CDR3: CASRPGGRGVRENTEAFF. CDR3 sequence (DNA): TGTGCCAGCCGCCCCGGCGGCAGGGGGGTGAGGGAGAACACTGAAGCTTTCTTT.

This clonotype showed up many times. The rearrangement joins TRBV29-1 to TRBJ2-1; 9 positions agree with TRBD2. V lost 1 base, J lost 1 base, and 14 bases stayed unmatched. The germline V gene has CDR1 SQVTM and CDR2 ANQGSEA. The CDR3 runs 19 residues. CDR3 sequence: CSVEGLVIRGRASYNEQFF. CDR3 coding DNA: TGCAGCGTTGAAGGGTTGGTCATACGCGGGAGGGCGTCCTACAATGAGCAGTTCTTC.

In this sample, this clonotype turned up a few times. This chain uses TRBV5-1 with TRBJ1-1; no definite D call. V was clipped by 0 bases and J by 4 bases, with 7 bases between them. Germline CDR1 and CDR2: SGHRS and YFSETQ. This CDR3 has 13 residues. CDR3 nucleotides: TGCGCCAGCAGCTTGGCGGGAGTCACTGAAGCTTTCTTT. It codes for CASSLAGVTEAFF. Full variable domain (outside the CDR3, taken from reference TRBV5-1 and TRBJ1-1): KAGVTQTPRYLIKTRGQQVTLSCSPISGHRSVSWYQQTPGQGLQFLFEYFSETQRNKGNFPGRFSGRQFSNSRSEMNVSTLELGDSALYLCASSLAGVTEAFFGQGTRLTVV.

J is TRBJ2-3 and V is TRBV30; D gene unclear. The CDR3 loop spans 11 amino acids. The V and J ends lost 4 bases and 6 bases respectively, with 8 bases between them. The germline CDR1 and CDR2 sequences are GTSNPN and SVGIG (reference sequence). This chain's CDR3 is CAWTRFDTQYF. The CDR3 coding sequence is TGTGCCTGGACTAGATTCGATACGCAGTATTTT. The entire variable domain, with the rest obtained from reference TRBV30 and TRBJ2-3, is as follows: SQTIHQWPATLVQPVGSPLSLECTVEGTSNPNLYWYRQAAGRGLQLLFYSVGIGQISSEVPQNLSASRPQDRQFILSSKKLLLSDSGFYLCAWTRFDTQYFGPGTRLTVL.

This clonotype came up many times. The V gene is TRBV6-2 or TRBV6-3, the J gene TRBJ1-2; TRBD1 matches 8 bases. The V segment lost 3 bases and the J segment 12 bases; nucleotides outside the gene matches: 15. This CDR3 is built from 15 residues. Germline V gene sequence: CDR1 MNHEY, CDR2 SVGEGT. CDR3: CASSYSSGTGEVNTF. In DNA, the CDR3 is TGTGCCAGCAGTTATTCATCCGGGACAGGAGAGGTAAACACCTTC.

This clonotype was found many times. The chain couples TRBV4-1 to TRBJ2-3; D is uncertain. V gave up 1 base and J gave up 4 bases, with 6 bases separating them. The CDR3 is 13 amino acids. The V gene's germline CDR1 is MGHRA and CDR2 YSYEKL. CDR3 region: CASSQATADTQYF. In DNA form, the CDR3 reads TGCGCCAGCAGCCAAGCTACAGCAGATACGCAGTATTTT.

Ten or more counts support this clonotype. J is TRBJ2-1 and V is TRBV12-3 or TRBV12-4; 7 nucleotides match TRBD2. This CDR3 has 15 residues. The J segment lost 5 bases and the V segment lost 6 bases, leaving 10 bases of the junction unmatched. As DNA, the CDR3 is TGTGCCAGCAGACTTCAGGCGGGAGCGGACAATGAGCAGTTCTTC. Translating gives CASRLQAGADNEQFF.

Ten or more counts support this clonotype. The chain couples TRBV11-2 to TRBJ2-3; 11 nucleotides align to TRBD1. The J segment lost 4 bases and the V segment lost 3 bases, leaving 3 bases of the junction unmatched. This CDR3 spans 15 amino acids. From germline, CDR1 is SGHAT and CDR2 FQNNGV. The CDR3 DNA sequence: TGTGCCAGCAGCTTGAGGACAGGGGGCCCAGATACGCAGTATTTT. It yields the protein CASSLRTGGPDTQYF.

The gene calls are TRBV7-2 and TRBJ2-1, with a tentative D call TRBD1 (5 bases). Looked up from germline, CDR1 is SGHTA and CDR2 is FQGNSA. The CDR3 runs 13 residues. V dropped 3 bases and J dropped 9 bases, with 12 bases sitting between them. The CDR3 sequence: CASSFQGNVEQFF. DNA for the CDR3: TGTGCCAGCAGCTTCCAGGGTAATGTTGAGCAGTTCTTC.

Many counts were recorded for this clonotype. The V call is TRBV7-2, the J call TRBJ1-1; TRBD1 might be the D (6 bases). CDR3 size: 12 residues. Per the germline V gene, CDR1 is SGHTA and CDR2 is FQGNSA. Trimming stripped 4 bases from V and 10 bases from J, with 13 bases between. CDR3 region: CASSSYREGAFF. CDR3 in DNA: TGTGCCAGCAGCTCCTACAGGGAGGGAGCTTTCTTT.

This clonotype was counted a few times. This chain joins TRBV12-3 or TRBV12-4 and TRBJ1-6; weak D call: TRBD1 (5 bases). V was clipped by 5 bases and J by 12 bases, with 17 bases between them. The CDR3 contains 14 residues. The CDR3 reads CASSAGTRILPLHF. CDR3 DNA: TGTGCCAGCAGTGCTGGGACCCGTATCTTACCCCTCCACTTT.

This clonotype has at least ten counts. The chain has TRBV27 and TRBJ2-1; 7 bases line up with TRBD2. V was pared by 2 bases and J by 6 bases, with 4 bases of the junction left unmatched. This CDR3 comprises 14 residues. Looked up from germline, CDR1 is MNHEY and CDR2 is SMNVEV (reference sequence). CDR3 DNA sequence: TGTGCCAGCAGTTTAGCGGGAGCTACCAATGAGCAGTTCTTC. Protein product: CASSLAGATNEQFF.

This clonotype appeared many times. The CDR3 DNA sequence: TGTGCCAGCAGCTCGGACGGGAACACCGGGGAGCTGTTTTTT. Its translation is CASSSDGNTGELFF. The rearrangement joins TRBV7-9 to TRBJ2-2, with D unclear. CDR3 length equals 14 residues. V lost 4 bases and J 1 base, leaving 7 bases between the germline ends. CDR1 and CDR2 from the germline V gene are SEHNR and FQNEAQ (reference sequence).

This clonotype came up many times. The chain couples TRBV6-1 to TRBJ1-2; D gene uncertain. Trimming shortened V by 7 bases and J by 4 bases, and 10 bases separated the two germline ends. This CDR3 spans 12 amino acids. Looked up from germline, CDR1 is MNHNS and CDR2 is SASEGT. The CDR3 DNA is TGTGCCAGCAACCATGATTTCTATGGCTACACCTTC. Translated: CASNHDFYGYTF.

The rearrangement uses TRBV7-9 and TRBJ1-5, with D unresolved. The ends were cut back, 2 bases at V and 10 bases at J, with 12 bases in the middle. This CDR3 has 13 residues. Per the germline V gene, CDR1 is SEHNR and CDR2 is FQNEAQ (reference sequence). In DNA form, the CDR3 reads TGTGCCAGCAGCTTACTGCCGAGCGGCCCCCAGCATTTT. It is translated as CASSLLPSGPQHF.